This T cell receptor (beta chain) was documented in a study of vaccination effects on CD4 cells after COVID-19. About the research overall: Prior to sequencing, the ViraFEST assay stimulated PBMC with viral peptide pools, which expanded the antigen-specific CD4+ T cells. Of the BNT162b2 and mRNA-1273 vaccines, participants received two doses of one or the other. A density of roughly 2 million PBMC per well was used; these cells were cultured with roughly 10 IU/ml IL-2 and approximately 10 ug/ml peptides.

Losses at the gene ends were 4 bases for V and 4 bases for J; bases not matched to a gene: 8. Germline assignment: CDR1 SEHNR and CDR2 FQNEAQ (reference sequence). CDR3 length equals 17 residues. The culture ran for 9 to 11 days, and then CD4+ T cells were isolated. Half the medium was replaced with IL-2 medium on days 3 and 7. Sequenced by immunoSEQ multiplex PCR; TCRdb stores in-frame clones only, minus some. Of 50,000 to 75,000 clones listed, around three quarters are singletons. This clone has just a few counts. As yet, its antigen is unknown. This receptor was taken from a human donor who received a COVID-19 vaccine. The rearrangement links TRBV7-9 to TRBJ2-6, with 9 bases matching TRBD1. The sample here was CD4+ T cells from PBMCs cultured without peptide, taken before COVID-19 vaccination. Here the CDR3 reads CASSSPDRGRGANVLTF. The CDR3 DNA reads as TGTGCCAGCAGCTCACCGGACAGGGGCCGCGGGGCCAACGTCCTGACTTTC.